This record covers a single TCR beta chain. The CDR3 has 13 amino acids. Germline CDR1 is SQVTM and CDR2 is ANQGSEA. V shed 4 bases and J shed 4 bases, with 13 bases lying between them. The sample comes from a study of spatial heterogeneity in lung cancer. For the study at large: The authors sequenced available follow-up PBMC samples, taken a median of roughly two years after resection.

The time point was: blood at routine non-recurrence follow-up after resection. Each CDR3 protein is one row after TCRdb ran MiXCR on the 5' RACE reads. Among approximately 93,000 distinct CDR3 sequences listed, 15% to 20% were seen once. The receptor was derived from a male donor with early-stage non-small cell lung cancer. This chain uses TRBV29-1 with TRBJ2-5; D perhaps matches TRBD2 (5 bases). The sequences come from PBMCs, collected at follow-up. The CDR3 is CSVGMRVGETQYF. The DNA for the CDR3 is TGCAGCGTTGGTATGAGGGTCGGAGAGACCCAGTACTTC.